This T cell receptor (beta chain) was observed in a study of siplizumab effects on memory and regulatory T cells. Turning to the study itself: Siplizumab at approximately 1 ug/mL was tested against drug-free controls in paired reactions.

This clone occurred a few times. Its antigen is still unknown. Repertoires were generated with immunoSEQ multiplex PCR, while TCRdb's copy carries only in-frame clones and drops some. This sample has roughly 13,000 clones, with about 50% found just once. The V end lost 4 bases, the J end lost 1 base, and 7 bases lay between the germline ends. The CDR3 is 13 amino acids. Germline V CDR1 and CDR2: SNHLY, FYNNEI. Cocultured for about 6 days at 37°C were the mixed lymphocyte reaction cells. This TCR was sampled from a human donor in good health; the cells came from an allogeneic mixed lymphocyte reaction. The sample consisted of CFSE-low (dividing) CD4+ T cells sorted from an allogeneic mixed lymphocyte reaction. This chain connects TRBV2 to TRBJ2-5; D is undetermined. This CDR3 reads CASSVRSQETQYF. The CDR3, as DNA: TGTGCCAGCAGTGTTAGGAGCCAAGAGACCCAGTACTTC.